These 30 T cell receptor beta chains were sequenced from one sample in a study of T cell responses to AZD1222 COVID-19 vaccine. Here immunoSEQ multiplex PCR was the method, and the copy in TCRdb shows in-frame clones only, minus some. The sample comprises approximately 130,000 clones, roughly 91% of which are singletons, and more than 9.5% rests with the top ten. The starting material was peripheral blood, obtained on day 0 of MenACWY control vaccination. These receptor sequences come from an adult in good health.

This clone was detected only once. The chain joins TRBV7-9 to TRBJ2-5, with 7 bases fitting TRBD1. The junction had 9 bases not matched to a gene; V was cut back by 5 bases and J by 3 bases. Germline V gene sequence: CDR1 SEHNR, CDR2 FQNEAQ (reference sequence). The CDR3 spans 15 residues. The CDR3 DNA is TGTGCCAGCAGCCCCAATACAGGGACAGAAGAGACCCAGTACTTC. Translating gives CASSPNTGTEETQYF.

V gene TRBV12-3 or TRBV12-4 combines with J gene TRBJ1-2; possibly TRBD1 for D (5 bases). The CDR3 runs 13 residues. With 3 bases removed from V and 7 bases from J, the gap between germline ends came to 12 bases. The CDR3 loop reads CASSFIGAGGYTF. DNA of the CDR3: TGTGCCAGCAGTTTTATAGGGGCGGGTGGCTACACCTTC.

This clone was observed a single time. V gene TRBV9 combines with J gene TRBJ1-1, with 9 positions matching TRBD1. The V segment lost 3 bases and the J segment 0 bases; nucleotides outside the gene matches: 9. The germline gives CDR1 SGDLS, CDR2 YYNGEE. The CDR3 extends over 17 amino acids. The CDR3 DNA follows: TGTGCCAGCAGCGAGAAGGACAGGGGATTTATGAACACTGAAGCTTTCTTT. Its protein is CASSEKDRGFMNTEAFF.

The chain carries TRBV11-2 and TRBJ2-7, with 8 bases matching TRBD1. Looked up from germline, CDR1 is SGHAT and CDR2 is FQNNGV. The CDR3 is made up of 14 amino acids. Losses at the gene ends were 7 bases for V and 4 bases for J; bases not matched to a gene: 9. The CDR3 sequence: CASTKDRDLYEQYF. The CDR3 nucleotides are TGTGCCAGCACCAAGGACAGGGACTTATACGAGCAGTACTTC. The full variable domain, with the rest looked up from reference TRBV11-2 and TRBJ2-7, is EAGVAQSPRYKIIEKRQSVAFWCNPISGHATLYWYQQILGQGPKLLIQFQNNGVVDDSQLPKDRFSAERLKGVDSTLKIQPAKLEDSAVYLCASTKDRDLYEQYFGPGTRLTVT.

Comments on this clone: Compared with germline, one end of the junction differs, possibly owing to a read error. CDR3 region: CASSLVEVSF. The CDR3 region has the DNA TGTGCCAGCAGCTTAGTTGAGGTTTCCTTC. V is TRBV11-2 and J is TRBJ1-2; D call uncertain. Looked up from germline, CDR1 is SGHAT and CDR2 is FQNNGV. This CDR3 is built from 10 residues.

The chain recombines TRBV11-3 with TRBJ2-1, with D hard to call. Germline lookup yields CDR1 SGHNT and CDR2 YENEEA. This CDR3 is built from 13 residues. The V end was cut by 1 base, the J end by 8 bases, with 9 bases between. CDR3 in amino acids: CASSLGSVHEQFF. The CDR3 coding sequence is TGTGCCAGCAGCTTAGGTTCCGTACATGAGCAGTTCTTC.

This chain connects TRBV10-3 to TRBJ2-2; D gene ambiguous. The germline V and J ends were trimmed by 2 bases and 5 bases, with 3 bases remaining between them. In germline, CDR1 is ENHRY, CDR2 SYGVKD. CDR3 length: 12 amino acids. The CDR3, as DNA: TGTGCCATCAGTGAGATTACCGGGGAGCTGTTTTTT. Translation gives CAISEITGELFF.

This clone was recorded only once. The rearrangement uses TRBV7-9 and TRBJ1-4; no reliable D call. In germline, CDR1 is SEHNR, CDR2 FQNEAQ (reference sequence). V dropped 5 bases and J dropped 2 bases, with 15 bases sitting between them. The CDR3 is 16 amino acids. Here the CDR3 reads CASSRYSMSTNEKLFF. The CDR3 DNA reads TGTGCCAGCAGCCGCTACAGTATGAGCACTAATGAAAAACTGTTTTTT. The full variable domain, rest sourced from reference TRBV7-9 and TRBJ1-4, is DTGVSQNPRHKITKRGQNVTFRCDPISEHNRLYWYRQTLGQGPEFLTYFQNEAQLEKSRLLSDRFSAERPKGSFSTLEIQRTEQGDSAMYLCASSRYSMSTNEKLFFGSGTQLSVL.

The chain recombines TRBV7-6 with TRBJ2-7; 13 nucleotides line up with TRBD2. The CDR3 consists of 17 residues. The V and J ends lost 1 base and 6 bases, in that order; junction bases with no gene match: 9. Looked up from germline, CDR1 is SGHVS and CDR2 is FNYEAQ. The CDR3 loop reads CASSLERTSGRAGEQYF. For the CDR3, the DNA is TGTGCCAGCAGCTTAGAACGTACTAGCGGGAGGGCCGGCGAGCAGTACTTC.

This clone has a single count. The chain is built from TRBV5-6 and TRBJ1-1, with D hard to call. This CDR3 is built from 13 residues. Trimming cost V 0 bases and J 1 base, with 4 bases left between them. The germline V gene has CDR1 SGHDT and CDR2 YYEEEE. CDR3 in DNA: TGTGCCAGCAGCTTGGGCGGGAACACTGAAGCTTTCTTT. Translation gives CASSLGGNTEAFF.

V and J are TRBV12-5 and TRBJ1-1, with D possibly being TRBD1 (5 bases). The CDR3 sequence is 12 residues long. Germline CDR1 and CDR2: LGHNT and FRNRAP. Trimming took off 6 bases at V and 5 bases at J, with 10 bases between the two ends. The CDR3 is CASGNKGTEAFF. The CDR3 DNA reads TGTGCTAGTGGAAACAAGGGGACTGAAGCTTTCTTT.

The rearrangement joins TRBV7-9 to TRBJ2-1; D not resolved. The V end lost 4 bases, the J end lost 2 bases, and 12 bases lay between the germline ends. From germline, CDR1 is SEHNR and CDR2 FQNEAQ (reference sequence). This CDR3 is built from 15 residues. The CDR3 nucleotides read TGTGCCAGCAGCTCGGTATTCTTTCCCTACAATGAGCAGTTCTTC. This encodes CASSSVFFPYNEQFF.

The chain links TRBV23-1 to TRBJ2-1; TRBD1 aligns across 8 bases. TRBV23-1 is identified as an open reading frame with a role that is uncertain. Trimming at V came to 0 bases and at J to 4 bases, leaving 8 bases not matched to a gene. The CDR3 loop spans 17 amino acids. As DNA, the CDR3 is TGCGCCAGCAGTCAATCTAGCAGGGGGCTACTATACAATGAGCAGTTCTTC. Translated: CASSQSSRGLLYNEQFF.

The chain has TRBV7-9 and TRBJ2-2, with TRBD2 matching over 8 bases. The CDR3 has 15 amino acids. V gave up 2 bases and J gave up 6 bases; unmatched junction bases: 5. Germline V CDR1 and CDR2: SEHNR, FQNEAQ (reference sequence). CDR3 amino acids: CASSLQRERAGELFF. CDR3 coding DNA: TGTGCCAGCAGCTTACAGCGGGAGAGGGCCGGGGAGCTGTTTTTT.

The chain uses TRBV4-1 and TRBJ2-5; tentatively, D is TRBD1 (5 bases). Germline CDR1 and CDR2: MGHRA and YSYEKL. The length of the CDR3 is 14 residues. With 0 bases removed from V and 5 bases from J, the gap between germline ends came to 10 bases. The CDR3 DNA reads as TGCGCCAGCAGCCAAGAGGCAGGGCAGGAGACCCAGTACTTC. It yields the protein CASSQEAGQETQYF.

The chain couples TRBV11-1 to TRBJ2-7, with D perhaps given as TRBD1 or TRBD2 (5 bases each). V was trimmed by 4 bases and J by 6 bases, leaving 16 bases between them. The CDR3 consists of 14 residues. Germline V lookup: CDR1 SGHAT, CDR2 FQDESV (reference sequence). CDR3 coding DNA: TGTGCCAGCAGCTCAGTGGGGGATTCGGGCGAGCAGTACTTC. Translation: CASSSVGDSGEQYF.

The V and J genes are TRBV7-2 and TRBJ2-5; 10 bases match TRBD2. V was pared by 2 bases and J by 5 bases, with 5 bases of the junction left unmatched. This CDR3 contains 15 residues. Germline V lookup: CDR1 SGHTA, CDR2 FQGNSA. The CDR3 is CASSLRAGGVETQYF. CDR3 nucleotide sequence: TGTGCCAGCAGCTTAAGAGCGGGAGGGGTGGAGACCCAGTACTTC.

J is TRBJ2-1 and V is TRBV10-2; a possible D gene is TRBD1 (6 bases). The V gene lost 6 bases and the J gene lost 1 base, with 16 bases spanning the gap. Germline CDR1 WSHSY, CDR2 SAAADI. The CDR3 contains 16 residues. The CDR3 reads CASRLTRTASYNEQFF. The DNA of the CDR3 is TGCGCCAGCAGACTGACCCGGACAGCATCCTACAATGAGCAGTTCTTC.

The CDR3 DNA is TGTGCCAGCAGCCAAGCCTTTGGATATGGCTACACCTTC. It is translated as CASSQAFGYGYTF. This chain uses TRBV3-1 (or the pseudogene TRBV3-2) with TRBJ1-2; D unresolved. CDR1 and CDR2 from the germline V gene are LGHDT and YNNKEL (reference sequence). CDR3 length equals 13 residues. V lost 1 base to trimming and J lost 5 bases, with 8 bases between them.

The gene calls are TRBV5-4 and TRBJ2-1, with a tentative D call TRBD2 (7 bases). V was trimmed by 0 bases and J by 4 bases, leaving 17 bases between them. The CDR3 covers 17 residues. Germline loops: CDR1 SGHNT, CDR2 YYREEE (reference sequence). The CDR3 region is CASSLGGGPKLYNEQFF. The CDR3 nucleotides are TGTGCCAGCAGCTTGGGCGGGGGCCCCAAATTATACAATGAGCAGTTCTTC.

This chain uses TRBV19 with TRBJ1-4, with 9 bases matching TRBD1. The V and J ends lost 3 bases and 11 bases, in that order; junction bases with no gene match: 10. There are 15 residues in the CDR3. Germline-derived CDR1 and CDR2 are LNHDA and SQIVND (reference sequence). CDR3 amino acids: CASSMVTGGAGKLFF. CDR3 DNA: TGTGCCAGTAGTATGGTTACAGGGGGCGCAGGGAAACTGTTTTTT.

CDR3 DNA sequence: TGTGCCTGGAGTCCCTTTGCAGGGGGTTTTGTAGCTTTCTTT. Protein sequence: CAWSPFAGGFVAFF. This chain links TRBV30 with TRBJ1-1; 7 nucleotides agree with TRBD1. CDR3 length: 14 residues. The ends lost 2 bases at V and 10 bases at J; junction bases unmatched: 13. From germline, CDR1 is GTSNPN and CDR2 SVGIG (reference sequence). Based on the CDR3 plus reference TRBV30 and TRBJ1-1, the full variable domain is SQTIHQWPATLVQPVGSPLSLECTVEGTSNPNLYWYRQAAGRGLQLLFYSVGIGQISSEVPQNLSASRPQDRQFILSSKKLLLSDSGFYLCAWSPFAGGFVAFFGQGTRLTVV.

This chain joins TRBV18 and TRBJ2-1, with 8 bases aligning to TRBD1. The CDR3 runs 15 residues. The germline CDR1 and CDR2 sequences are KGHSH and LQKENI. Losses at the gene ends were 6 bases for V and 4 bases for J; bases not matched to a gene: 8. The CDR3 sequence is CASSRGTGSYNEQFF. In DNA, the CDR3 is TGTGCCAGCTCCCGGGGGACAGGTTCTTACAATGAGCAGTTCTTC.

The chain uses TRBV7-9 and TRBJ1-5; perhaps TRBD1 as D (5 bases). CDR1 is SEHNR and CDR2 is FQNEAQ in the germline V gene (reference sequence). The CDR3 is made up of 16 amino acids. The V end lost 0 bases, the J end lost 4 bases, and 13 bases lay between the germline ends. The CDR3 DNA is TGTGCCAGCAGCTTAGCGAACGGGGGAGTTAATCAGCCCCAGCATTTT. It yields the protein CASSLANGGVNQPQHF.

The V gene is TRBV5-1, the J gene TRBJ2-1; 7 bases align to TRBD2. The ends lost 0 bases at V and 6 bases at J; junction bases unmatched: 6. This CDR3 spans 15 amino acids. The germline V gene has CDR1 SGHRS and CDR2 YFSETQ. CDR3 amino acids: CASSLDVGGSNEQFF. The CDR3 bases are TGCGCCAGCAGCTTGGATGTGGGGGGGTCCAATGAGCAGTTCTTC.

The genes are TRBV30 and TRBJ1-1; D perhaps matches TRBD1 (6 bases). V was pared by 7 bases and J by 4 bases, with 10 bases between. This CDR3 has 11 residues. CDR1 is GTSNPN and CDR2 is SVGIG in the germline V gene (reference sequence). The CDR3 DNA follows: TGTGCCTCCTCAGGGGTCACTGAAGCTTTCTTT. Translation gives CASSGVTEAFF.

The V and J genes are TRBV4-2 and TRBJ2-1; D unclear. Between the trimmed V and J ends, which lost 4 bases and 6 bases, there was a span of 13 bases. CDR1 and CDR2 (germline): LGHNA, YNFKEQ. CDR3 size: 14 residues. For the CDR3, the DNA is TGTGCCAGCAGCCCATCGATCGAGATCAATGAGCAGTTCTTC. Translating it yields CASSPSIEINEQFF.

The chain joins TRBV2 to TRBJ2-7; D is perhaps TRBD1 (5 bases). This CDR3 has 14 residues. V dropped 3 bases and J dropped 6 bases, with 15 bases sitting between them. The V gene's germline CDR1 is SNHLY and CDR2 FYNNEI. The CDR3 nucleotides are TGTGCCAGCAGTGATTCAGGGATCCCCTTCGAGCAGTACTTC. Protein sequence: CASSDSGIPFEQYF.

CDR3 in amino acids: CATERSGTDTQYF. CDR3 sequence (DNA): TGTGCCACAGAACGGTCGGGCACAGATACGCAGTATTTT. This chain links TRBV12-3 or TRBV12-4 with TRBJ2-3, with D unresolved. The CDR3 runs to 13 residues. The V end lost 10 bases, the J end lost 1 base, and 12 bases lay between the germline ends.

The chain joins TRBV2 to TRBJ2-1, with 12 nucleotides matching TRBD2. Trimming at V came to 1 base and at J to 12 bases, leaving 4 bases not matched to a gene. In germline, CDR1 is SNHLY, CDR2 FYNNEI. This CDR3 spans 14 amino acids. The DNA for the CDR3 is TGTGCCAGCAGTGAAGGACTAGCGGGAGCGAGGCAGTTCTTC. Residues: CASSEGLAGARQFF.